This is a list of T cell receptor beta chains from one sample in a study of beta chain features in type 1 diabetes. The data were produced by immunoSEQ multiplex PCR, yet TCRdb's version contains in-frame clones alone and is incomplete. The sample lists fewer than 300,000 clones, 11% occurring once. Sequenced material: naive CD4+ T cells from blood. These TCRs come from a man aged 30 to 39 with type 1 diabetes. Each CDR3 is given with its conserved first and last residue. Fields, in order: D gene, clone size, J gene, V gene, CDR3 length, CDR3 protein, CDR3 DNA. A D gene is named only where the DNA matches it firmly. Size is stated for part of the rows, as once, few or many counts, or as a class when the clone is expanded.

. . TRBJ1-5 TRBV29-1 13 CSVSRDSNQPQHF TGCAGCGTTTCCCGGGATAGCAATCAGCCCCAGCATTTT
TRBD1 . TRBJ1-1 TRBV5-1 15 CASSPPGGAGTEAFF TGCGCCAGCTCCCCTCCAGGGGGCGCGGGTACTGAAGCTTTCTTT
. few TRBJ2-6 TRBV18 14 CASSPQVAPNVLTF TGTGCCAGCTCACCACAAGTGGCCCCCAACGTCCTGACTTTC
. . TRBJ2-5 TRBV11-2 13 CASSLDRQETQYF TGTGCCAGCAGCTTGGACAGACAAGAGACCCAGTACTTC
. few TRBJ1-2 TRBV4-2 15 CASSSPGSLRYGYTF TGTGCCAGCAGCTCCCCTGGGAGTCTTCGCTATGGCTACACCTTC
TRBD1 . TRBJ2-5 TRBV7-9 14 CASSPLGQGETQYF TGTGCCAGCAGCCCCCTGGGACAGGGCGAGACCCAGTACTTC
. . TRBJ2-5 TRBV2 13 CASSVRRGETQYF TGTGCCAGCAGTGTTCGGCGGGGAGAGACCCAGTACTTC
. . TRBJ1-1 TRBV27 15 CASSSFPGGGTEAFF TGTGCCAGCAGTTCGTTTCCGGGAGGAGGGACTGAAGCTTTCTTT
TRBD1 . TRBJ1-1 TRBV9 12 CASSATGGKAFF TGTGCCAGCAGCGCGACAGGGGGAAAGGCTTTCTTT
TRBD2 few TRBJ2-3 TRBV19 16 CASSRLRRGGTDTQYF TGTGCCAGTAGTAGGCTGCGCCGGGGGGGCACAGATACGCAGTATTTT
. few TRBJ2-6 TRBV4-3 15 CASSQDQAGANVLTF TGCGCCAGCAGCCAAGATCAGGCTGGGGCCAACGTCCTGACTTTC
. . TRBJ2-5 TRBV2 14 CASSFRDLSETQYF TGTGCCAGCAGTTTTCGGGACTTAAGTGAGACCCAGTACTTC
. few TRBJ1-6 TRBV9 14 CASSVRPGDSPLHF TGTGCCAGCAGCGTAAGACCCGGGGATTCACCCCTCCACTTT
TRBD1 few TRBJ1-6 TRBV13 15 CASSLAAGGSSPLHF TGTGCCAGCAGCTTAGCTGCAGGGGGGTCATCACCCCTCCACTTT
. . TRBJ1-4 TRBV6-5 16 CASSWSYGTLNEKLFF TGTGCCAGCAGTTGGTCGTACGGGACACTCAATGAAAAACTGTTTTTT
TRBD1 few TRBJ2-5 TRBV28 14 CATRQGASEETQYF TGTGCCACCCGACAGGGGGCTTCAGAAGAGACCCAGTACTTC
TRBD1 few TRBJ1-1 TRBV15 14 CATSIGQGNTEAFF TGTGCCACCAGCATCGGACAGGGAAACACTGAAGCTTTCTTT
. few TRBJ1-1 TRBV29-1 15 CSGASAGKLNTEAFF TGCAGCGGCGCCTCCGCAGGGAAACTGAACACTGAAGCTTTCTTT
. . TRBJ1-4 TRBV5-1 14 CASSSTAEEEKLFF TGCGCCAGCAGCTCGACAGCTGAGGAGGAAAAACTGTTTTTT
. . TRBJ2-1 TRBV12-2 11 CASRPTPEQFF TGTGCAAGTCGCCCGACACCGGAGCAGTTCTTC
TRBD2 many TRBJ2-3 TRBV10-3 11 CAISGSGEQYF TGTGCCATCAGTGGTAGCGGGGAGCAGTATTTT
TRBD2 few TRBJ2-1 TRBV4-1 16 CASSPGLAGGRNEQFF TGCGCCAGCAGCCCGGGACTAGCGGGGGGGCGGAATGAGCAGTTCTTC
. . TRBJ1-4 TRBV19 12 CANIRKGEKLFF TGTGCCAATATCAGGAAAGGTGAAAAACTGTTTTTT
. . TRBJ2-3 TRBV6-5 16 CASSYSLDLTTDTQYF TGTGCCAGCAGTTACTCTCTAGATTTGACCACAGATACGCAGTATTTT
. few TRBJ1-5 TRBV4-3 15 CASSQFYAGNQPQHF TGCGCCAGCAGCCAATTTTATGCGGGGAACCAGCCCCAGCATTTT
. few TRBJ1-2 TRBV6-5 15 CASSYSNGDRYGYTF TGTGCCAGCAGTTACTCGAATGGCGACAGATATGGCTACACCTTC
. few TRBJ1-2 TRBV28 12 CASGDREYGYTF TGTGCCAGCGGTGACAGAGAGTATGGCTACACCTTC
. few TRBJ2-7 TRBV5-1 13 CASSLARSYEQYF TGCGCCAGCAGCTTGGCCAGATCCTACGAGCAGTACTTC
TRBD2 . TRBJ2-5 TRBV5-1 16 CASSPYSGGKQETQYF TGCGCCAGCAGCCCCTATAGCGGGGGAAAACAAGAGACCCAGTACTTC
. . TRBJ1-1 TRBV7-8 13 CASRLRSDTKAFF TGTGCCAGCAGACTTAGATCGGACACAAAAGCTTTCTTT
TRBD2 . TRBJ2-7 TRBV5-1 15 CASSPLLGPGGEQYF TGCGCCAGCAGCCCCCTATTGGGGCCGGGGGGCGAGCAGTACTTC
TRBD1 . TRBJ1-2 TRBV4-1 15 CASSQETTGAYGYTF TGCGCCAGCAGCCAAGAGACAACAGGGGCGTATGGCTACACCTTC
. few TRBJ2-3 TRBV15 12 CATSRVEGTQYF TGTGCCACCAGCAGAGTCGAGGGCACGCAGTATTTT
. few TRBJ2-7 TRBV4-3 14 CASSQARSGGEQYF TGCGCCAGCAGCCAAGCGCGCTCCGGGGGCGAGCAGTACTTC
. . TRBJ2-1 TRBV4-2 13 CASSPPRANEQFF TGTGCCAGCAGCCCTCCAAGAGCCAATGAGCAGTTCTTC